This T cell receptor beta chain was identified during a study of T-cell memory formation after mild COVID-19. As for the study in general: Among the donors, TCR clusters were largely specific to each donor.

Study-wide findings and caveats: Contracting CD4+ clones were located mainly in CM and EM, and CD8+ clones in EMRA. Clones that contracted from day 15 to 85 had balanced CD4/CD8; later expanders were CD4+ biased.

The length of the CDR3 is 12 residues. The V and J ends lost 4 bases and 6 bases respectively, with 9 bases between them. Researchers used 5'RACE with constant-segment primers to make TCR alpha and TCR beta cDNA libraries that carry sample barcodes and UMIs. MiXCR was run by TCRdb on the 5' RACE reads, yielding one entry per CDR3 protein. Of hundreds of thousands of distinct CDR3 sequences listed, approximately 15% were seen once; the top ten hold over 20%. Regarding this clonotype: What it binds is not known.

V and J are TRBV12-3 or TRBV12-4 and TRBJ1-2; the D is unclear. Sequencing was performed on PBMCs or a T cell subset sorted from them (not recorded which). This TCR came from a man between 18 and 35 years old who had mild COVID-19 (a few samples of this study predate the infection). Cell type and time point are not known. The CDR3 here is CASSSTWNGYTF. CDR3 bases: TGTGCCAGCAGTTCGACCTGGAATGGCTACACCTTC.